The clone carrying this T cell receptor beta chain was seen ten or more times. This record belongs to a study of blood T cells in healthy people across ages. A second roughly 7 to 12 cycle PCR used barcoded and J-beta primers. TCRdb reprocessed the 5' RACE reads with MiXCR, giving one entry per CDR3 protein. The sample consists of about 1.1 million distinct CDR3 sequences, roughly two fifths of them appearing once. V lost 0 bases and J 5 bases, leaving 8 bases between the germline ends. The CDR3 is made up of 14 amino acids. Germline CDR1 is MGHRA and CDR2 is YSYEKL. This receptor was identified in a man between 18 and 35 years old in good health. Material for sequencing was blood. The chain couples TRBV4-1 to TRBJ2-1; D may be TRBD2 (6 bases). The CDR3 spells CASSQEVADNEQFF. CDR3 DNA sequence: TGCGCCAGCAGCCAAGAAGTAGCGGACAATGAGCAGTTCTTC.